This TCR beta chain was recovered during a study of cytomegalovirus exposure and HLA in healthy donors. About the study: Sequencing of around 200 million T cells in an earlier analysis found around 100 million unique TCR beta sequences.

The CDR3 runs 16 residues. V shed 4 bases, J shed 2 bases, and the junction held 8 bases outside the gene matches. Germline CDR1 LGHNT, CDR2 FRNRAP. A multiplex PCR was run with 60 Vbeta primers and 13 Jbeta primers. Repertoires were generated with immunoSEQ multiplex PCR, while TCRdb's copy carries only in-frame clones and drops some. The profile covers more than 120,000 clones, with approximately 83% appearing a single time and less than 3% taken by the ten largest. The rearrangement joins TRBV12-5 to TRBJ1-2; TRBD1 matches at 9 bases. The clonotype originates from a male donor in good health and CMV-seronegative. The sample consisted of PBMCs. The CDR3 region has the DNA TGTGCTAGTGGTTCGCCCTTGACAGGGGGAAACTATGGCTACACCTTC. Its protein is CASGSPLTGGNYGYTF.